This T cell receptor beta chain was sequenced for a study of OX40 agonist ivuxolimab in advanced cancers. Study-wide context: Antecedent anti-PD-1, anti-PD-L1 or anti-CTLA-4 therapy was permissible, with over 35% having received some.

The V and J ends lost 3 bases and 0 bases respectively, with 11 bases between them. In germline, CDR1 is LGHNA, CDR2 YSLEER. The CDR3 spans 16 residues. Study-wide results and caveats: The authors did not determine the antigen specificity of the expanded peripheral T cells. Researchers report that CD8+ T cells had, on average, more expanded clones than CD4+. Among the lowest levels of clonal expansion were found in partial responders at 0.1-3.0 mg/kg.

Sequenced by immunoSEQ multiplex PCR; TCRdb stores in-frame clones only, minus some. Of over 50,000 clones in the sample, 75% to 90% are singletons; the top ten hold about 18%. Details on this clone: The target antigen is unknown.

The rearrangement links TRBV4-3 to TRBJ2-2; TRBD2 is a possible D gene (5 bases). The sequences come from CD4+ or CD8+ T cells sorted from blood, collected in a trial of the OX40 agonist ivuxolimab. The receptor comes from an adult with an advanced solid tumor such as melanoma, head and neck, liver or kidney cancer. CDR3 residues: CASSQDGLSNTGELFF. DNA for the CDR3: TGCGCCAGCAGCCAGGACGGACTCTCGAACACCGGGGAGCTGTTTTTT.